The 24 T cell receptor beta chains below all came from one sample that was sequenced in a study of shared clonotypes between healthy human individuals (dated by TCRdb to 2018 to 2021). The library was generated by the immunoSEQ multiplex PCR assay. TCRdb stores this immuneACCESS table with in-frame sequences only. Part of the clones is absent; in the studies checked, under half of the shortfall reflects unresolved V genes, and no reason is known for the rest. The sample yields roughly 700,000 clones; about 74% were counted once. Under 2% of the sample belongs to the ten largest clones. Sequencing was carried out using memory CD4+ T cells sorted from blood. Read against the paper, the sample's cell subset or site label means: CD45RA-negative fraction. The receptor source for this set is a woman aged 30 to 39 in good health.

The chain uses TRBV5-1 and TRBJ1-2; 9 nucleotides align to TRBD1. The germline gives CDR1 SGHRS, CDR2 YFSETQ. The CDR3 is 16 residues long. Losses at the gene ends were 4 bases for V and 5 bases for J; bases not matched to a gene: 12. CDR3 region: CASSPSTGGAGYGYTF. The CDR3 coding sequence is TGCGCCAGCAGCCCATCTACAGGGGGCGCAGGGTATGGCTACACCTTC.

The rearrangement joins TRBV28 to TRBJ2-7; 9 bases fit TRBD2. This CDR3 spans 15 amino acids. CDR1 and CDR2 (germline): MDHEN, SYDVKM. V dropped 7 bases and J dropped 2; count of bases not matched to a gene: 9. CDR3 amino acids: CASTPGAGGPYEQYF. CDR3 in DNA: TGTGCCAGCACCCCAGGAGCGGGAGGTCCCTACGAGCAGTACTTC.

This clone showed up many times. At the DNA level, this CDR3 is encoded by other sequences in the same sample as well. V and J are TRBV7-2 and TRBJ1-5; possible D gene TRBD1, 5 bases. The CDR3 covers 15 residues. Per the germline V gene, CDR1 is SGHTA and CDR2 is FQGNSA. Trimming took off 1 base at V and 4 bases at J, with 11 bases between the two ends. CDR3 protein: CASSLGSGPNQPQHF. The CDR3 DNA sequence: TGTGCCAGCAGCTTAGGCTCAGGGCCAAATCAGCCCCAGCATTTT.

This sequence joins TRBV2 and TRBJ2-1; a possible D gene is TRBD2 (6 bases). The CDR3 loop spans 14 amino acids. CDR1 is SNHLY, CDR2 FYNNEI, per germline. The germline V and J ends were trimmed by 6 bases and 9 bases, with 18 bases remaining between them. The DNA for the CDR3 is TGTGCCAGCAGCCCCCCCGGGAGCCTACCTGAGCAGTTCTTC. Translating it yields CASSPPGSLPEQFF.

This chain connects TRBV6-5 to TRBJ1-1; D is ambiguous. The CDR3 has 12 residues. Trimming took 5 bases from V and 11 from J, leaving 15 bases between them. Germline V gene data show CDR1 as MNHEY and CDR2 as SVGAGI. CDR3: CASSTRGRRAFF. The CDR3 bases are TGTGCCAGCAGTACTCGAGGGAGAAGGGCTTTCTTT.

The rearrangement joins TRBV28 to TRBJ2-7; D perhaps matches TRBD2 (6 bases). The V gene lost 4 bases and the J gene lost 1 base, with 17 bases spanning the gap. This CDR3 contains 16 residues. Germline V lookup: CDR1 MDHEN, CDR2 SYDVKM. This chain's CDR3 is CASSSRHGSKSYEQYF. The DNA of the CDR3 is TGTGCCAGCAGTTCACGACACGGGAGTAAGTCCTACGAGCAGTACTTC.

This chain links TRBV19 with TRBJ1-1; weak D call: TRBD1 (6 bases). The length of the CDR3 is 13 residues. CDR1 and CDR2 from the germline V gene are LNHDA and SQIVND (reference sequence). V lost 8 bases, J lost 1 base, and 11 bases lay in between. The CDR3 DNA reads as TGTGCCAGTGATGACAGGAGGAACACTGAAGCTTTCTTT. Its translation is CASDDRRNTEAFF.

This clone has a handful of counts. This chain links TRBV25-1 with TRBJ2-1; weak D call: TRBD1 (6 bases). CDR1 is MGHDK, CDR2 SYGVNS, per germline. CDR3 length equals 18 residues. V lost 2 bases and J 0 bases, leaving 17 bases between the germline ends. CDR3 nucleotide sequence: TGTGCCAGCAGTGAAAAAAGCCGGGACACCCGCTCCTACAATGAGCAGTTCTTC. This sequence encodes CASSEKSRDTRSYNEQFF.

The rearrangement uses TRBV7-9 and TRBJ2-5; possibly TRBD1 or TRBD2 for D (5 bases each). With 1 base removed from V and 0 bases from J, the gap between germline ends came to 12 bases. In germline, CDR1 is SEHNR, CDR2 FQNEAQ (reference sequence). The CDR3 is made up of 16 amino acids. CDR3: CASSLGQGPYQETQYF. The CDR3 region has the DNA TGTGCCAGCAGCTTAGGGCAGGGACCCTACCAAGAGACCCAGTACTTC.

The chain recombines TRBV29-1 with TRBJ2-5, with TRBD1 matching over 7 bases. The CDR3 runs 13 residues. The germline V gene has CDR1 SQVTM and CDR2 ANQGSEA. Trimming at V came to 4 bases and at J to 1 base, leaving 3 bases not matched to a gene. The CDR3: CSVGQGFQETQYF. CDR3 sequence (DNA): TGCAGCGTTGGACAGGGTTTCCAAGAGACCCAGTACTTC.

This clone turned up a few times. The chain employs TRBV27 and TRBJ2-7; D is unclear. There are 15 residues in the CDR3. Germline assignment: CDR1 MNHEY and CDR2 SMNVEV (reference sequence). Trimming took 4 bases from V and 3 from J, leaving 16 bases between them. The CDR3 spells CASSYLPVYYYEQYF. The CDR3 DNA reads TGTGCCAGCAGTTACCTCCCCGTCTATTACTACGAGCAGTACTTC.

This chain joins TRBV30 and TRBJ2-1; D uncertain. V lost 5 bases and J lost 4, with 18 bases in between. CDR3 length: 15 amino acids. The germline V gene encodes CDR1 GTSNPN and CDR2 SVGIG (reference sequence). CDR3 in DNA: TGTGCCTGGGGTTTGCAGTCCCCAAAGTACAATGAGCAGTTCTTC. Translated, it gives CAWGLQSPKYNEQFF.

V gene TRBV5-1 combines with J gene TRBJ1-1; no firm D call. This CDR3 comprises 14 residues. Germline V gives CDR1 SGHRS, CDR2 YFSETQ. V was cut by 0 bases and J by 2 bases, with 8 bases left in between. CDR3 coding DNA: TGCGCCAGCAGCTTGGCGGGGATTAACACTGAAGCTTTCTTT. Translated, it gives CASSLAGINTEAFF. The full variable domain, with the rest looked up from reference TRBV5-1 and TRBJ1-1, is KAGVTQTPRYLIKTRGQQVTLSCSPISGHRSVSWYQQTPGQGLQFLFEYFSETQRNKGNFPGRFSGRQFSNSRSEMNVSTLELGDSALYLCASSLAGINTEAFFGQGTRLTVV.

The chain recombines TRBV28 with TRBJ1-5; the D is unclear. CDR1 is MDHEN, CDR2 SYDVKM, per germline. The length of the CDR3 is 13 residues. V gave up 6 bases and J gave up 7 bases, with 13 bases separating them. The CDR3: CASRTDNFQPQHF. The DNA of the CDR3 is TGTGCCAGCAGAACCGACAACTTCCAGCCCCAGCATTTT.

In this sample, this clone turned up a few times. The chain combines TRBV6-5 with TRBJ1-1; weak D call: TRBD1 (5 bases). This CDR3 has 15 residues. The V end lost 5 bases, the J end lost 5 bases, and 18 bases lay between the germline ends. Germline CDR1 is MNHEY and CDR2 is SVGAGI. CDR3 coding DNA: TGTGCCAGCAGTCTGGGACCTCTCCGTGGGACTGAAGCTTTCTTT. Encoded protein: CASSLGPLRGTEAFF.

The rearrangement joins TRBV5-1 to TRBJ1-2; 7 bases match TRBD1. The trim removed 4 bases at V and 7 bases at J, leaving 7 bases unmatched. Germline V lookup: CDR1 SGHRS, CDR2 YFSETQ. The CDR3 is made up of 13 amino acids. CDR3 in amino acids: CASSPMDRSGYTF. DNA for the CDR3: TGCGCCAGCAGCCCCATGGACAGGAGTGGCTACACCTTC.

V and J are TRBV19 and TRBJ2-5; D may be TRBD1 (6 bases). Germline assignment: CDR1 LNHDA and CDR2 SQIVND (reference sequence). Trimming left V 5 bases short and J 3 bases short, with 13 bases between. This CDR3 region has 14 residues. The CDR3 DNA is TGTGCCAGTAGTTCCCAGGGGCGAAAAGAGACCCAGTACTTC. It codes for CASSSQGRKETQYF.

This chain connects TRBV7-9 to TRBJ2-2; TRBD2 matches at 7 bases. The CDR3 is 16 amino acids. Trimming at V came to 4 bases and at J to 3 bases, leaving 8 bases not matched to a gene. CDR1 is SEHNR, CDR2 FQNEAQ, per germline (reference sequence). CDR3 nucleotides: TGTGCCAGCAGCTATACGCACCGGGGGGACACCGGGGAGCTGTTTTTT. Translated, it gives CASSYTHRGDTGELFF.

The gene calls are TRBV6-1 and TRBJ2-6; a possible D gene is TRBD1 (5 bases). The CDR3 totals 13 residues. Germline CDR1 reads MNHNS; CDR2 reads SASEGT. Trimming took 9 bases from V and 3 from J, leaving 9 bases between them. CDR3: CARATDGANVLTF. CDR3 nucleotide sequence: TGTGCCAGGGCGACAGATGGGGCCAACGTCCTGACTTTC.

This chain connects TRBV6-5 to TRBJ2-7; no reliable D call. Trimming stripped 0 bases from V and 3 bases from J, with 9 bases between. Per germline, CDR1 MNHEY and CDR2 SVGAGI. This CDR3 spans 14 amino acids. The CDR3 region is CASSYSLTDYEQYF. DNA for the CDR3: TGTGCCAGCAGTTACTCGTTGACCGACTACGAGCAGTACTTC.

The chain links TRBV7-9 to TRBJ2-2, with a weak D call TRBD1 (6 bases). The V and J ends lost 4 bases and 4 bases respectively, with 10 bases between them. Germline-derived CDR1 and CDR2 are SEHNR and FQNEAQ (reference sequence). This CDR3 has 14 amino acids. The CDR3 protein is CASSSDSGTGELFF. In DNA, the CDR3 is TGTGCCAGCAGCTCGGACAGCGGCACCGGGGAGCTGTTTTTT.

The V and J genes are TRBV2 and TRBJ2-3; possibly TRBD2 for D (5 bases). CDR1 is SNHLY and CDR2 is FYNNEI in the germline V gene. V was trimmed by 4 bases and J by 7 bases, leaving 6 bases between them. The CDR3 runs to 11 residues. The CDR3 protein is CASSGGYTQYF. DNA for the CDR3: TGTGCCAGCAGTGGAGGGTATACGCAGTATTTT.

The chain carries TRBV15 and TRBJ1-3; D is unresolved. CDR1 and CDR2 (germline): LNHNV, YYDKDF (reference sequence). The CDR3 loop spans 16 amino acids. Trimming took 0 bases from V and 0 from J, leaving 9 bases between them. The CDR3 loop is CATSRDRGSSGNTIYF. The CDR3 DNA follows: TGTGCCACCAGCAGAGATCGCGGGAGCTCTGGAAACACCATATATTTT. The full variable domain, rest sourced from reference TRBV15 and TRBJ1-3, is DAMVIQNPRYQVTQFGKPVTLSCSQTLNHNVMYWYQQKSSQAPKLLFHYYDKDFNNEADTPDNFQSRRPNTSFCFLDIRSPGLGDTAMYLCATSRDRGSSGNTIYFGEGSWLTVV.

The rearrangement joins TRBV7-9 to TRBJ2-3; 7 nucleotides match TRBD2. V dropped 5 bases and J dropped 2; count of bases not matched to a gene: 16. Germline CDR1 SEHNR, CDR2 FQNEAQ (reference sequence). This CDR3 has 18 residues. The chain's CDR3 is CASSRQPLPSGFTDTQYF. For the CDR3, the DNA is TGTGCCAGCAGCCGACAACCCCTGCCTAGCGGTTTCACAGATACGCAGTATTTT. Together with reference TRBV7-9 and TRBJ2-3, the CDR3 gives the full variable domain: DTGVSQNPRHKITKRGQNVTFRCDPISEHNRLYWYRQTLGQGPEFLTYFQNEAQLEKSRLLSDRFSAERPKGSFSTLEIQRTEQGDSAMYLCASSRQPLPSGFTDTQYFGPGTRLTVL.